This note documents a single TCR beta chain sequence. This CDR3 region has 16 residues. Germline-derived CDR1 and CDR2 are KGHDR and SFDVKD. With 3 bases clipped from V and 2 bases from J, the junction kept 5 bases outside the gene matches. These data belong to a study of blood T cell repertoires in COVID-19. About the research overall: Some COVID-19 samples were acute and others convalescent; all came from the United States, Italy and Spain.

In the original processing: Researchers report that nucleated cell counts were estimated from reference gene primer amplification. Sequencing used immunoSEQ multiplex PCR; TCRdb keeps in-frame clones, though not all of them. The D gene and trimming were derived from the DNA, and the V and J assignments and clone size from that table. This sample has about 67,000 clones; roughly nine tenths occur once, and the top ten carry almost 4.5%. The specimen was peripheral blood. This TCR derives from a man aged 50 or older with active COVID-19. The V call is TRBV24-1, the J call TRBJ2-3, with 9 bases identical to TRBD1. DNA of the CDR3: TGTGCCACCAGTGATCCCGGGACAGGGTTCACAGATACGCAGTATTTT. This codes for CATSDPGTGFTDTQYF.